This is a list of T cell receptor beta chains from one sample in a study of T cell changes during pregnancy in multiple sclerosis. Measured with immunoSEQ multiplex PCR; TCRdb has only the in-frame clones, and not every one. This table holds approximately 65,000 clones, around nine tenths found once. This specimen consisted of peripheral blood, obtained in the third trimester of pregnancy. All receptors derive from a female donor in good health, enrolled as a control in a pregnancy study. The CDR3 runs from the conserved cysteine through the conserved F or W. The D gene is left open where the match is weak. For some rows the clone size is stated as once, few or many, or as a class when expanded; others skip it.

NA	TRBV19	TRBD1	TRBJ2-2	CASSIEGTGEAGELFF	TGTGCCAGTAGTATAGAAGGGACAGGGGAGGCCGGGGAGCTGTTTTTT
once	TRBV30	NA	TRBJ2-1	CAWSLGQYNEQFF	TGTGCCTGGAGTCTGGGACAATACAATGAGCAGTTCTTC
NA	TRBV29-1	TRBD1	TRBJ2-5	CSVGQGPVGYF	TGCAGCGTTGGACAGGGGCCCGTGGGGTACTTC
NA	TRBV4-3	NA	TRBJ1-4	CASSPGEGVQVNEKLFF	TGCGCCAGCAGCCCTGGGGAGGGGGTTCAGGTTAATGAAAAACTGTTTTTT
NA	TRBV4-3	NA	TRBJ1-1	CASSSGRRDPEAFF	TGCGCCAGCAGCTCCGGGCGGAGGGACCCTGAAGCTTTCTTT
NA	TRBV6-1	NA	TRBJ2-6	CASMTTTSGANVLTF	TGTGCCAGCATGACAACGACCTCTGGGGCCAACGTCCTGACTTTC
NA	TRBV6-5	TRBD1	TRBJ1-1	CASIKYRGMNTEAFF	TGTGCCAGCATTAAGTACAGGGGGATGAACACTGAAGCTTTCTTT
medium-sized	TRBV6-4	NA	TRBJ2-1	CASSDTSDNEQFF	TGTGCCAGCAGTGACACTTCTGACAATGAGCAGTTCTTC
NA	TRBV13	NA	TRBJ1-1	CASSPGGTMNTEAFF	TGTGCCAGCAGCCCCGGAGGGACTATGAACACTGAAGCTTTCTTT
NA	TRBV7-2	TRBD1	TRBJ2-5	CASSPQHRQGRQETQYF	TGTGCCAGCAGCCCGCAGCATCGACAGGGGCGCCAAGAGACCCAGTACTTC
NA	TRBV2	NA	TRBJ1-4	CASRGLRGGEKLFF	TGTGCCAGCAGGGGGCTTCGGGGAGGTGAAAAACTGTTTTTT
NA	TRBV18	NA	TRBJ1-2	CASSPTELEVYGYTF	TGTGCCAGCTCACCTACGGAGCTCGAGGTCTATGGCTACACCTTC
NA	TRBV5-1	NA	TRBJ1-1	CASSPQTGNTEAFF	TGCGCCAGCAGCCCTCAGACAGGGAACACTGAAGCTTTCTTT
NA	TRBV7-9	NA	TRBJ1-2	CASSLEVARYGYTF	TGTGCCAGCAGCTTAGAGGTGGCTAGGTATGGCTACACCTTC
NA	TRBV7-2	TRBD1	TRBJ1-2	CASSSDRADGYTF	TGTGCCAGCAGCTCGGACAGGGCGGATGGCTACACCTTC
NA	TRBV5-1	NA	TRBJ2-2	CASRYDTGELFF	TGCGCCAGCAGATATGACACCGGGGAGCTGTTTTTT
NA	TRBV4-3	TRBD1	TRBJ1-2	CASSQSQGAGDYGYTF	TGCGCCAGCAGCCAATCACAGGGGGCGGGTGACTATGGCTACACCTTC
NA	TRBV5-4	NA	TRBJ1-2	CASRPGTQLGGYTF	TGTGCCAGCAGACCCGGGACTCAACTAGGTGGCTACACCTTC
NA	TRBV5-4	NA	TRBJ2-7	CASSLGLEDYEQYF	TGTGCCAGCAGCTTGGGACTAGAGGACTACGAGCAGTACTTC
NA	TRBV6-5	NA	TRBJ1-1	CASSYSTGRQAEAFF	TGTGCCAGCAGTTACTCGACGGGCAGACAGGCAGAAGCTTTCTTT
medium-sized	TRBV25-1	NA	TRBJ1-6	CASTGGSNSPLHF	TGTGCCAGCACCGGAGGGTCCAATTCACCCCTCCACTTT
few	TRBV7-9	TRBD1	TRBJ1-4	CASSSNRGSTNEKLFF	TGTGCCAGCAGCTCAAACAGGGGTTCAACTAATGAAAAACTGTTTTTT
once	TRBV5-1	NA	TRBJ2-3	CASSLGTSTDTQYF	TGCGCCAGCAGCTTGGGGACTAGCACAGATACGCAGTATTTT
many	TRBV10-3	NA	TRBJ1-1	CAISPREGPSEAFF	TGTGCCATCAGCCCCCGGGAGGGACCCTCTGAAGCTTTCTTT
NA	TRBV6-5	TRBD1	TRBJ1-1	CASSYTGTGAEAFF	TGTGCCAGCAGTTACACCGGGACAGGGGCTGAAGCTTTCTTT
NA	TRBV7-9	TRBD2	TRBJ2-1	CASSPPAGRSYNEQFF	TGTGCCAGCAGCCCACCAGCGGGAAGGTCCTACAATGAGCAGTTCTTC
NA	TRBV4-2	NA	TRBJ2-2	CASSQASNTGELFF	TGTGCCAGCAGCCAAGCTAGCAACACCGGGGAGCTGTTTTTT
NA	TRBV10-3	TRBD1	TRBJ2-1	CAISESTTGGEQFF	TGTGCCATCAGTGAGTCGACCACAGGGGGTGAGCAGTTCTTC
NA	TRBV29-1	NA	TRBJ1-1	CSVQWALGEAFF	TGCAGCGTTCAGTGGGCTTTGGGTGAAGCTTTCTTT
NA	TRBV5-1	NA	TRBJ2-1	CASSMGAPYNEQFF	TGCGCCAGCAGTATGGGGGCGCCTTACAATGAGCAGTTCTTC
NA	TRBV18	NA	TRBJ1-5	CASSPPGGDQPQHF	TGTGCCAGCTCACCACCGGGCGGGGATCAGCCCCAGCATTTT
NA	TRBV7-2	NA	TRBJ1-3	CASSLGGPGNTIYF	TGTGCCAGCAGCTTAGGGGGCCCTGGAAACACCATATATTTT
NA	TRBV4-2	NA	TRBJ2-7	CASSQESGQSYEQYF	TGTGCCAGCAGCCAAGAGTCAGGGCAGTCCTACGAGCAGTACTTC
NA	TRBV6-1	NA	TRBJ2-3	CASSATTGHLTDTQYF	TGTGCCAGCAGTGCCACAACAGGGCACCTCACAGATACGCAGTATTTT
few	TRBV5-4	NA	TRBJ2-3	CASSLEKRVGDTQYF	TGTGCCAGCAGCTTGGAGAAGCGGGTGGGAGATACGCAGTATTTT
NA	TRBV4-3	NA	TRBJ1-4	CASSQDPTGTLNEKLFF	TGCGCCAGCAGCCAAGATCCTACAGGGACCCTTAATGAAAAACTGTTTTTT
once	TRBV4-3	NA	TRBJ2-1	CASSPTRGPYNEQFF	TGCGCCAGCAGCCCAACCAGGGGCCCCTACAATGAGCAGTTCTTC
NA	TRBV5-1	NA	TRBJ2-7	CASSPGRGEQYF	TGCGCCAGCAGCCCCGGACGAGGGGAGCAGTACTTC
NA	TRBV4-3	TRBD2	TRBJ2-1	CASSQDGRAWNEQFF	TGCGCCAGCAGCCAAGACGGGAGGGCTTGGAATGAGCAGTTCTTC
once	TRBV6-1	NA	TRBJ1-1	CASRSGVTEAFF	TGTGCCAGCCGTTCGGGAGTCACTGAAGCTTTCTTT